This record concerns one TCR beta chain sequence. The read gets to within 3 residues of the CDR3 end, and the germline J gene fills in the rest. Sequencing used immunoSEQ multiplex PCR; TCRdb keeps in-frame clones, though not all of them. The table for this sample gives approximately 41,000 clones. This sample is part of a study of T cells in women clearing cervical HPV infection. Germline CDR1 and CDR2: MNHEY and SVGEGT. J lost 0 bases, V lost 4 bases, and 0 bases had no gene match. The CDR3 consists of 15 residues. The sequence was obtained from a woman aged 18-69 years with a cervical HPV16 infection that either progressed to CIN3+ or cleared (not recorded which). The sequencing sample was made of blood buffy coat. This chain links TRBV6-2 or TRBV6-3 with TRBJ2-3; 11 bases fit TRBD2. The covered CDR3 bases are TGTGCCAGCAGTTGGACTAGCGGGAGCACAGATACG. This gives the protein CASSWTSGSTDT. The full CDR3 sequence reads CASSWTSGSTDTQYF.